These 18 T cell receptor beta chains came from one sample sequenced in a study of long-term antiretroviral therapy in people with HIV. The authors ran the immunoSEQ assay, v3.0, at survey level. TCRdb's table, derived via immunoSEQ multiplex PCR, lists solely in-frame clones and lacks some. The table records approximately 26,000 clones, roughly 90% of them present only once. The sample was unsorted PBMCs, taken 1.8 years after starting antiretroviral therapy. The receptors derive from a woman aged 18-35 years with HIV.

V is TRBV19 and J is TRBJ2-7, with D tentatively TRBD1 (5 bases). V was shortened by 3 bases and J by 5 bases, with 17 bases between the two germline ends. Germline assignment: CDR1 LNHDA and CDR2 SQIVND (reference sequence). The length of the CDR3 is 15 residues. CDR3 nucleotides: TGTGCCAGTAGTATCCTCGCCAGGGCCTTGGACGAGCAGTACTTC. Translated, it gives CASSILARALDEQYF.

This chain joins TRBV11-3 and TRBJ2-3, with 9 bases that match TRBD2. The CDR3 length is 14 residues. Per the germline V gene, CDR1 is SGHNT and CDR2 is YENEEA. V was pared by 5 bases and J by 2 bases, with 2 bases of the junction left unmatched. CDR3 DNA: TGTGCCAGCAGCCTGGGACTAGCCACAGATACGCAGTATTTT. It yields the protein CASSLGLATDTQYF.

A few counts support this clone. The chain combines TRBV27 with TRBJ2-1; D gene ambiguous. The germline V and J ends were trimmed by 4 bases and 0 bases, with 13 bases remaining between them. The CDR3 is 16 residues long. The germline V gene encodes CDR1 MNHEY and CDR2 SMNVEV (reference sequence). CDR3 nucleotides: TGTGCCAGCAGTTGGCTCGGTCTTAGCTCCTACAATGAGCAGTTCTTC. It yields the protein CASSWLGLSSYNEQFF.

The V gene is TRBV6-1, the J gene TRBJ1-5; D gene unclear. Between the trimmed V and J ends, which lost 2 bases and 5 bases, there was a span of 19 bases. Germline loops: CDR1 MNHNS, CDR2 SASEGT. The CDR3 extends over 17 amino acids. The chain's CDR3 is CASSENRLSGVYQPQHF. CDR3 coding DNA: TGTGCCAGCAGTGAAAACCGATTGAGTGGAGTTTATCAGCCCCAGCATTTT.

The CDR3 protein is CASSLAGTGAHSGNTIYF. The DNA of the CDR3 is TGTGCCAGCAGCTTAGCCGGGACAGGGGCTCACTCTGGAAACACCATATATTTT. The chain couples TRBV11-2 to TRBJ1-3, with 10 bases fitting TRBD1. This CDR3 is 18 amino acids long. V shed 1 base and J 0 bases; nucleotides not matched to a gene: 6. Germline V gene data show CDR1 as SGHAT and CDR2 as FQNNGV.

The chain links TRBV2 to TRBJ1-2, with D tentatively TRBD1 (6 bases). Germline values: CDR1 SNHLY, CDR2 FYNNEI. Trimming took off 8 bases at V and 5 bases at J, with 12 bases between the two ends. This CDR3 has 12 amino acids. CDR3 in amino acids: CASAAGAYGYTF. CDR3 DNA: TGTGCCAGCGCCGCGGGGGCTTATGGCTACACCTTC. Variable domain in full (rest from reference TRBV2 and TRBJ1-2): EPEVTQTPSHQVTQMGQEVILRCVPISNHLYFYWYRQILGQKVEFLVSFYNNEISEKSEIFDDQFSVERPDGSNFTLKIRSTKLEDSAMYFCASAAGAYGYTFGSGTRLTVV.

The V and J genes are TRBV9 and TRBJ2-5; TRBD2 matches 9 bases. The junction had 0 bases not matched to a gene; V was cut back by 0 bases and J by 3 bases. This CDR3 spans 14 amino acids. The germline V gene has CDR1 SGDLS and CDR2 YYNGEE. The CDR3 sequence is CASSVGLAEETQYF. In nucleotides, the CDR3 is TGTGCCAGCAGCGTAGGACTAGCGGAAGAGACCCAGTACTTC.

The CDR3 nucleotides read TGTGCCAGTACCCCCGCAGCGACAAAGCTTAACTATGGCTACACCTTC. This encodes CASTPAATKLNYGYTF. V usage is TRBV19 and J usage is TRBJ1-2; D is ambiguous. Germline V gene data show CDR1 as LNHDA and CDR2 as SQIVND (reference sequence). The CDR3 contains 16 residues. Trimming cost V 7 bases and J 1 base, with 19 bases left between them.

CDR3 in DNA: TGTGCCAGCAGTGAATTTTCCCATGGGGGGAATGAGCAGTTCTTC. Translation: CASSEFSHGGNEQFF. The chain has TRBV25-1 and TRBJ2-1; TRBD2 might be the D (6 bases). Trimming took 1 base from V and 7 from J, leaving 14 bases between them. Germline loops: CDR1 MGHDK, CDR2 SYGVNS. The CDR3 spans 15 residues.

In nucleotides, the CDR3 is TGTGCCAGCTTGAACGGTTTCGAGACCCAGTACTTC. This encodes CASLNGFETQYF. The chain has TRBV28 and TRBJ2-5; no firm D call. This CDR3 contains 12 residues. Trimming shortened V by 8 bases and J by 5 bases, and 12 bases separated the two germline ends. CDR1 is MDHEN and CDR2 is SYDVKM in the germline V gene.

The chain carries TRBV4-2 and TRBJ2-7; 7 bases map to TRBD2. Germline CDR1 LGHNA, CDR2 YNFKEQ. The CDR3 spans 13 residues. Trimming cost V 3 bases and J 3 bases; bases outside gene matches: 2. The CDR3 DNA reads as TGTGCCAGCAGCCATCCGGGGGGCTACGAGCAGTACTTC. It encodes CASSHPGGYEQYF.

The V and J genes are TRBV7-9 and TRBJ2-3; 10 bases are a match to TRBD2. Germline assignment: CDR1 SEHNR and CDR2 FQNEAQ (reference sequence). CDR3 length equals 15 residues. V shed 5 bases and J 0 bases; nucleotides not matched to a gene: 2. The CDR3 reads CASSMTSGSTDTQYF. Here the CDR3 DNA reads TGTGCCAGCAGCATGACTAGCGGGAGCACAGATACGCAGTATTTT. Full variable domain (rest looked up from reference TRBV7-9 and TRBJ2-3): DTGVSQNPRHKITKRGQNVTFRCDPISEHNRLYWYRQTLGQGPEFLTYFQNEAQLEKSRLLSDRFSAERPKGSFSTLEIQRTEQGDSAMYLCASSMTSGSTDTQYFGPGTRLTVL.

This rearrangement joins TRBV5-4 to TRBJ2-5; 8 positions agree with TRBD1. Per the germline V gene, CDR1 is SGHNT and CDR2 is YYREEE (reference sequence). The CDR3 is made up of 16 amino acids. The trim removed 0 bases at V and 5 bases at J, leaving 9 bases unmatched. DNA for the CDR3: TGTGCCAGCAGCTTGGCCCGGCGTGGGACAGGCGAGACCCAGTACTTC. Residues: CASSLARRGTGETQYF.

The rearrangement links TRBV6-1 to TRBJ1-4; TRBD1 matches at 11 bases. The CDR3 covers 15 residues. From germline, CDR1 is MNHNS and CDR2 SASEGT. V lost 2 bases to trimming and J lost 10 bases; unmatched junction nucleotides: 6. The CDR3 region has the DNA TGTGCCAGCAGTGAACAACCGGGACAGGGGGGAAAACTGTTTTTT. Its protein is CASSEQPGQGGKLFF.

This chain joins TRBV18 and TRBJ2-7; 15 nucleotides line up with TRBD2. The germline V gene encodes CDR1 KGHSH and CDR2 LQKENI. This CDR3 is built from 17 residues. V lost 3 bases, J lost 4 bases, and 7 bases stayed unmatched. The CDR3 coding sequence is TGTGCCAGCTCACCCGGGACTAGCGGGAGGCTTTTTTACGAGCAGTACTTC. Translated: CASSPGTSGRLFYEQYF.

This clone was detected a few times. The chain employs TRBV5-4 and TRBJ1-2; 9 positions match TRBD1. V was pared by 4 bases and J by 8 bases, with 3 bases of the junction left unmatched. Germline CDR1 reads SGHNT; CDR2 reads YYREEE (reference sequence). The CDR3 has 12 amino acids. CDR3 residues: CASSRGQGGYTF. CDR3 coding DNA: TGTGCCAGCAGCAGAGGACAGGGGGGCTACACCTTC.

The CDR3 spells CASTPVGFLRAVQPQHF. CDR3 sequence (DNA): TGTGCCAGCACCCCCGTCGGCTTTTTAAGGGCCGTTCAGCCCCAGCATTTT. The V call is TRBV28, the J call TRBJ1-5; D is uncertain. V shed 7 bases and J shed 6 bases, with 25 bases lying between them. Per the germline V gene, CDR1 is MDHEN and CDR2 is SYDVKM. The CDR3 runs to 17 residues.

V gene TRBV4-2 combines with J gene TRBJ2-7, with 11 bases matching TRBD2. This CDR3 is built from 14 residues. J lost 5 bases, V lost 3 bases, and 3 bases had no gene match. The germline V gene has CDR1 LGHNA and CDR2 YNFKEQ. Here the CDR3 DNA reads TGTGCCAGCAGCCACTCTAGCGGGAGGAACGAGCAGTACTTC. Amino acid sequence: CASSHSSGRNEQYF.